This entry lists 26 T cell receptor beta chains sequenced from one sample in a study of cytomegalovirus exposure and HLA in healthy donors. Primers: 60 Vbeta forward and 13 Jbeta reverse. Only in-frame clones appear in the TCRdb table, and some are missing; sequencing was by immunoSEQ multiplex PCR. The table includes around 75,000 clones, around 78% detected once. Material for sequencing was PBMCs. Every receptor here comes from a man aged 35-49 years in good health and CMV-seronegative.

This rearrangement joins TRBV28 to TRBJ1-2; 10 positions agree with TRBD1. The CDR3 sequence is 14 residues long. V lost 6 bases to trimming and J lost 5 bases; unmatched junction nucleotides: 6. Germline V gene lookup returns CDR1 MDHEN and CDR2 SYDVKM. The CDR3 region has the DNA TGTGCCAGCAGCCCGGGACAGGGGATGTATGGCTACACCTTC. Translating gives CASSPGQGMYGYTF.

V is TRBV18 and J is TRBJ1-2; 8 bases are shared with TRBD1. Germline lookup yields CDR1 KGHSH and CDR2 LQKENI. The junction had 12 bases not matched to a gene; V was cut back by 1 base and J by 2 bases. This CDR3 is built from 18 residues. CDR3 protein: CASSPRRQGARANYGYTF. Here the CDR3 DNA reads TGTGCCAGCTCACCACGTCGGCAGGGGGCGAGGGCGAACTATGGCTACACCTTC.

The genes are TRBV28 and TRBJ2-3, with 7 bases fitting TRBD2. The CDR3 runs to 14 residues. Trimming removed 7 bases from V and 2 bases from J; junction bases left unmatched: 6. Germline values: CDR1 MDHEN, CDR2 SYDVKM. This CDR3 is CASTVGGTTDTQYF. CDR3 bases: TGTGCCAGCACCGTGGGGGGGACCACAGATACGCAGTATTTT.

A word on this clone: One junction end does not reproduce the germline sequence, and a read error may be involved. The chain links TRBV7-9 to TRBJ2-3; D gene ambiguous. CDR1 is SEHNR and CDR2 is FQNEAQ in the germline V gene (reference sequence). The CDR3 sequence is 12 residues long. This chain's CDR3 is CSSTEYEDTQYF. CDR3 DNA: TGTTCCAGCACTGAGTATGAAGATACGCAGTATTTT. Supplemented by reference TRBV7-9 and TRBJ2-3, the full variable domain reads DTGVSQNPRHKITKRGQNVTFRCDPISEHNRLYWYRQTLGQGPEFLTYFQNEAQLEKSRLLSDRFSAERPKGSFSTLEIQRTEQGDSAMYLCSSTEYEDTQYFGPGTRLTVL.

This rearrangement joins TRBV7-9 to TRBJ2-5, with TRBD2 as a possible D gene (5 bases). The CDR3 sequence is 15 residues long. V was cut by 4 bases and J by 7 bases, with 19 bases left in between. From germline, CDR1 is SEHNR and CDR2 FQNEAQ (reference sequence). CDR3 protein: CASSSFGVTAGTQYF. In nucleotides, the CDR3 is TGTGCCAGCAGCTCGTTTGGGGTAACGGCGGGGACCCAGTACTTC.

The rearrangement joins TRBV2 to TRBJ2-7; 11 bases agree with TRBD1. The length of the CDR3 is 15 residues. Trimming cost V 6 bases and J 4 bases; bases outside gene matches: 8. In germline, CDR1 is SNHLY, CDR2 FYNNEI. The CDR3 nucleotides read TGTGCCAGCAGGAGACCGGGACAGGGGGTATACGAGCAGTACTTC. Translation gives CASRRPGQGVYEQYF.

This chain uses TRBV28 with TRBJ2-7; TRBD2 matches at 8 bases. The CDR3 runs 15 residues. V gave up 6 bases and J gave up 0 bases; unmatched junction bases: 7. The germline gives CDR1 MDHEN, CDR2 SYDVKM. CDR3 nucleotide sequence: TGTGCCAGCAGGATGCGCGGGGGGCCCTCCTACGAGCAGTACTTC. This translates into CASRMRGGPSYEQYF.

This clone was counted only a few times. The rearrangement uses TRBV5-1 and TRBJ1-1; 8 positions agree with TRBD1. Germline V lookup: CDR1 SGHRS, CDR2 YFSETQ. After removal of 3 bases from V and 0 bases from J, the junction contained 4 bases not matched to a gene. The CDR3 is 15 amino acids. The CDR3 protein is CASSSQGAMNTEAFF. CDR3 bases: TGCGCCAGCAGCTCTCAGGGGGCCATGAACACTGAAGCTTTCTTT.

The rearrangement joins TRBV10-3 to TRBJ2-6, with TRBD2 identical over 8 bases. The V and J ends lost 6 bases and 4 bases, in that order; junction bases with no gene match: 14. The CDR3 is made up of 18 amino acids. CDR1 and CDR2 (germline): ENHRY, SYGVKD. Written as DNA, the CDR3 is TGTGCCATCAGCCGAGTCCAGGGACTAGAGTCGGGGGCCAACGTCCTGACTTTC. It specifies CAISRVQGLESGANVLTF.

The J gene is TRBJ1-1, the V gene TRBV30, with D maybe TRBD1 (6 bases). Looked up from germline, CDR1 is GTSNPN and CDR2 is SVGIG (reference sequence). This CDR3 region has 15 residues. V lost 3 bases to trimming and J lost 4 bases, with 18 bases between them. The CDR3 nucleotides are TGTGCCTGGAGGGGAAGTAGGGGGGGGTCCACTGAAGCTTTCTTT. Translated: CAWRGSRGGSTEAFF.

This clone was seen a handful of times. V gene TRBV6-5 combines with J gene TRBJ1-4; D might be TRBD1 (5 bases). V was clipped by 0 bases and J by 8 bases, with 13 bases between them. Germline CDR1 reads MNHEY; CDR2 reads SVGAGI. The length of the CDR3 is 15 residues. CDR3 sequence reads: CASSYSIQGGEKLFF. In DNA form, the CDR3 reads TGTGCCAGCAGTTACTCGATTCAGGGAGGCGAAAAACTGTTTTTT.

The chain has TRBV6-5 and TRBJ1-4, with 7 positions matching TRBD1. V lost 6 bases and J lost 5; bases outside the gene matches: 9. Germline-derived CDR1 and CDR2 are MNHEY and SVGAGI. The CDR3 extends over 15 amino acids. For the CDR3, the DNA is TGTGCCAGCAGCCGAACGGGACAGAGAAATGAAAAACTGTTTTTT. This translates into CASSRTGQRNEKLFF.

This clone was seen more than once but under ten times. This chain links TRBV2 with TRBJ2-2; 8 bases are a match to TRBD1. The CDR3 covers 13 residues. Unmatched junction bases numbered 0, after V lost 4 bases and J lost 5 bases. The germline gives CDR1 SNHLY, CDR2 FYNNEI. The CDR3 loop is CASSGQGTGELFF. The CDR3 bases are TGTGCCAGCAGTGGACAGGGGACCGGGGAGCTGTTTTTT. Combining the CDR3 with reference TRBV2 and TRBJ2-2 gives the whole variable domain EPEVTQTPSHQVTQMGQEVILRCVPISNHLYFYWYRQILGQKVEFLVSFYNNEISEKSEIFDDQFSVERPDGSNFTLKIRSTKLEDSAMYFCASSGQGTGELFFGEGSRLTVL.

This clone was counted between two and nine times. The same CDR3 can be traced to other DNA sequences in this sample. This chain uses TRBV6-6 with TRBJ1-1; D uncertain. This CDR3 contains 13 residues. Between the trimmed V and J ends, which lost 6 bases and 5 bases, there was a span of 13 bases. Germline V gene data show CDR1 as MNHNY and CDR2 as SVGAGI (reference sequence). The CDR3 protein is CASRRQKDTEAFF. The CDR3 nucleotides are TGTGCCAGCAGGCGGCAAAAGGATACTGAAGCTTTCTTT.

The chain recombines TRBV7-3 with TRBJ1-1; D is possibly TRBD1 (5 bases). Germline CDR1 and CDR2: SGHTA and FQGTGA. This CDR3 has 14 amino acids. With 4 bases removed from V and 0 bases from J, the gap between germline ends came to 9 bases. As DNA, the CDR3 is TGTGCCAGCAGCTACCAGGGTCTGAACACTGAAGCTTTCTTT. Protein product: CASSYQGLNTEAFF.

This clone showed up just a few times. The chain carries TRBV5-8 and TRBJ2-3; possibly TRBD1 for D (6 bases). The CDR3 runs to 15 residues. V was shortened by 2 bases and J by 0 bases, with 10 bases between the two germline ends. Germline CDR1 SGHTS, CDR2 YDEGEE. In nucleotides, the CDR3 is TGTGCCAGCAGCTTAGGGCAGGGGAGCACAGATACGCAGTATTTT. Amino acid sequence: CASSLGQGSTDTQYF.

The chain carries TRBV6-1 and TRBJ2-5, with no clear D. Near its end, the DNA agrees better with TRBJ2-7, so the J call may be wrong. CDR3 length: 15 residues. Looked up from germline, CDR1 is MNHNS and CDR2 is SASEGT. CDR3 amino acids: CASSEKARSVYEQYF. The CDR3 nucleotides are TGTGCCAGCAGTGAAAAGGCCAGGTCAGTCTACGAGCAGTACTTC.

This clone appeared a few times. V gene TRBV9 combines with J gene TRBJ1-6; D is unclear. Germline loops: CDR1 SGDLS, CDR2 YYNGEE. V was cut by 4 bases and J by 7 bases, with 12 bases left in between. This CDR3 contains 14 residues. CDR3 residues: CASSFSLENSPLHF. The CDR3 bases are TGTGCCAGCAGCTTTAGTTTGGAGAATTCACCCCTCCACTTT.

The sample holds a few counts of this clone. The chain uses TRBV7-2 and TRBJ2-3; 11 nucleotides line up with TRBD2. V shed 4 bases, J shed 2 bases, and the junction held 11 bases outside the gene matches. In germline, CDR1 is SGHTA, CDR2 FQGNSA. The CDR3 is made up of 18 amino acids. CDR3 loop: CASSSRASGGRLTDTQYF. The CDR3, as DNA: TGTGCCAGCAGCTCCCGGGCTAGCGGGGGGAGACTCACAGATACGCAGTATTTT.

This clone was seen a few times. This sequence joins TRBV7-9 and TRBJ1-5; D gene ambiguous. The ends were cut back, 8 bases at V and 0 bases at J, with 11 bases in the middle. The CDR3 is 14 residues long. CDR1 SEHNR and CDR2 FQNEAQ come from the germline V gene (reference sequence). The DNA of the CDR3 is TGTGCCAGCGGTCAGGATTATAGCAATCAGCCCCAGCATTTT. Amino acids: CASGQDYSNQPQHF.

The J gene is TRBJ1-1, the V gene TRBV6-1, with 11 bases that match TRBD1. The V segment lost 3 bases and the J segment 2 bases; nucleotides outside the gene matches: 2. The CDR3 has 15 residues. The germline V gene encodes CDR1 MNHNS and CDR2 SASEGT. DNA of the CDR3: TGTGCCAGCAGTGATAGGACAGGGGGCAACACTGAAGCTTTCTTT. This encodes CASSDRTGGNTEAFF.

The chain couples TRBV25-1 to TRBJ2-1, with 8 bases aligning to TRBD2. In germline, CDR1 is MGHDK, CDR2 SYGVNS. V lost 6 bases and J lost 8; bases outside the gene matches: 9. This CDR3 is built from 14 residues. In nucleotides, the CDR3 is TGTGCCAGCAGCGACAGCGGGGGAAGCGATGAGCAGTTCTTC. Translation gives CASSDSGGSDEQFF.

The genes are TRBV6-5 and TRBJ2-1, with 7 bases identical to TRBD1. The ends lost 7 bases at V and 8 bases at J; junction bases unmatched: 11. The CDR3 sequence is 14 residues long. Germline V CDR1 and CDR2: MNHEY, SVGAGI. The CDR3 here is CASTDRVRMHEQFF. The DNA for the CDR3 is TGTGCCAGCACTGACAGGGTCCGTATGCATGAGCAGTTCTTC.

V gene TRBV5-6 combines with J gene TRBJ1-6; the D gene is possibly TRBD1 (5 bases). The V end was cut by 2 bases, the J end by 10 bases, with 16 bases between. Germline V lookup: CDR1 SGHDT, CDR2 YYEEEE. The CDR3 totals 15 residues. As DNA, the CDR3 is TGTGCCAGCAGCTTTGGGTTCGCACGGGGGTCACCCCTCCACTTT. Translation gives CASSFGFARGSPLHF.

There are a few counts of this clone. CDR3: CASSQGSSYEQYF. CDR3 bases: TGTGCCAGCAGCCAAGGGAGCTCCTACGAGCAGTACTTC. V usage is TRBV6-5 and J usage is TRBJ2-7; D might be TRBD2 (5 bases). CDR1 and CDR2 from the germline V gene are MNHEY and SVGAGI. This CDR3 spans 13 amino acids. Trimming removed 6 bases from V and 0 bases from J, with 9 bases in between.

V and J are TRBV6-1 and TRBJ1-1; D uncertain. V was pared by 2 bases and J by 1 base, with 11 bases between. Germline V CDR1 and CDR2: MNHNS, SASEGT. The length of the CDR3 is 15 residues. The CDR3: CASSEIGQENTEAFF. CDR3 DNA sequence: TGTGCCAGCAGTGAAATTGGGCAGGAGAACACTGAAGCTTTCTTT.